Below, 5 T cell receptor beta chains from the same sample are listed, as sequenced in a study of blood T cell repertoires in COVID-19. Sequenced by immunoSEQ multiplex PCR; TCRdb stores in-frame clones only, minus some. The table has fewer than 40,000 clones, around 80% seen once. Specimen: peripheral blood. Receptor source: a man in his 60s with active COVID-19.

The gene calls are TRBV28 and TRBJ2-4; 8 positions agree with TRBD1. CDR3 length equals 15 residues. After removal of 4 bases from V and 6 bases from J, the junction contained 8 bases not matched to a gene. Germline V gene data show CDR1 as MDHEN and CDR2 as SYDVKM. CDR3 in amino acids: CASSSARQGRNIQYF. The CDR3 DNA reads as TGTGCCAGCAGTTCAGCTCGACAGGGGAGAAACATTCAGTACTTC.

This rearrangement joins TRBV29-1 to TRBJ2-3; 10 bases line up with TRBD1. The CDR3 extends over 18 amino acids. CDR1 is SQVTM, CDR2 ANQGSEA, per germline. The ends lost 3 bases at V and 3 bases at J; junction bases unmatched: 15. CDR3 in amino acids: CSVDWMRLGQGSTDTQYF. The DNA for the CDR3 is TGCAGCGTTGATTGGATGAGGTTGGGACAGGGGTCGACAGATACGCAGTATTTT.

The chain employs TRBV30 and TRBJ2-7; the match to TRBD2 covers 7 bases. The CDR3 consists of 13 residues. The V gene's germline CDR1 is GTSNPN and CDR2 SVGIG (reference sequence). Germline trimming cut 2 bases from V and 6 bases from J; bases unmatched to any gene: 7. Written as DNA, the CDR3 is TGTGCCTGGAGTCGGAGACTAGCAGCCGAGCAGTACTTC. It codes for CAWSRRLAAEQYF.

The J gene is TRBJ2-7, the V gene TRBV7-8; TRBD1 aligns across 9 bases. The germline CDR1 and CDR2 sequences are SGHVS and FQNEAQ. CDR3 length equals 14 residues. V was pared by 5 bases and J by 5 bases, with 7 bases of the junction left unmatched. CDR3 nucleotide sequence: TGTGCCAGCAGCACGCCCGGGACAGGGAACGAGCAGTACTTC. It is translated as CASSTPGTGNEQYF.

V and J are TRBV4-1 and TRBJ1-2; no firm D call. The V end was cut by 0 bases, the J end by 5 bases, with 7 bases between. Germline values: CDR1 MGHRA, CDR2 YSYEKL. The CDR3 loop spans 13 amino acids. CDR3 sequence (DNA): TGCGCCAGCAGCCAAGATCACGGGTATGGCTACACCTTC. Its translation is CASSQDHGYGYTF.